This T cell receptor (beta chain) stems from a study of T cell changes during pregnancy in multiple sclerosis. Sequencing was performed with immunoSEQ multiplex PCR; in TCRdb, only in-frame clones are kept and a portion is missing. In the table there are approximately 52,000 clones, almost 95% of which are singletons. The CDR3 runs 14 residues. The J segment lost 3 bases and the V segment lost 5 bases, leaving 7 bases of the junction unmatched. Germline V gives CDR1 MNHNY, CDR2 SVGAGI (reference sequence). This specimen was CD4+ T cells from peripheral blood mononuclear cells, taken in the third trimester of pregnancy. The chain couples TRBV6-6 to TRBJ2-7, with TRBD1 matching over 7 bases. The clonotype was recovered from a female donor with multiple sclerosis, enrolled in a pregnancy study. The DNA of the CDR3 is TGTGCCAGCAGTCAGACAGGGAACGTCTACGAGCAGTACTTC. Translated, it gives CASSQTGNVYEQYF.